This entry describes one T cell receptor (beta chain). Antigen specificity is unknown. With 60 Vbeta and 13 Jbeta primers, the PCR was carried out. TCRdb's table, derived via immunoSEQ multiplex PCR, lists solely in-frame clones and lacks some. The top ten clones hold 0.95% to 1.5% of a sample with some 130,000 clones, about 83% of them seen once. The data derive from a study of cytomegalovirus exposure and HLA in healthy donors. Across the whole study: Clustering assigned about 76% of the approximately 400 genotyped donors to the Caucasian-associated ancestry cluster. The study, taken as a whole, reports: 164 TCR beta chains were listed as cytomegalovirus-associated. Confirmation in vitro established that a few CMV-associated chains were specific for CMV antigens. One variant, a missense change in DCLRE1C, was linked in a later analysis to TCR beta V- and J-gene trimming.

Looked up from germline, CDR1 is MNHEY and CDR2 is SVGAGI. The CDR3 covers 15 residues. The trim removed 6 bases at V and 2 bases at J, leaving 8 bases unmatched. Input material: PBMCs. The TCR sequence derives from a girl aged 2 to 9 in good health and CMV-seronegative. This rearrangement joins TRBV6-5 to TRBJ2-7, with TRBD1 matching 9 bases. In DNA form, the CDR3 reads TGTGCCAGCAGGCCACAGGGGGCTCCTACCTACGAGCAGTACTTC. This encodes CASRPQGAPTYEQYF.